Following are 5 T cell receptor beta chains from one sample sequenced in a study of shared clonotypes between healthy human individuals. Clones were read by immunoSEQ multiplex PCR, and TCRdb kept only the in-frame ones, dropping some. Among about 530,000 clones listed, almost 97% were seen once. The sample was naive CD4+ T cells sorted from blood. As to subset: CD45RA+ positively selected. These receptors all come from a woman between 25 and 40 years old in good health.

The chain employs TRBV9 and TRBJ2-7; D possibly uses TRBD1 or TRBD2 (5 bases each). Germline V gene data show CDR1 as SGDLS and CDR2 as YYNGEE. V was trimmed by 7 bases and J by 3 bases, leaving 20 bases between them. The CDR3 runs to 15 residues. CDR3 amino acids: CASYGGTASYYEQYF. CDR3 in DNA: TGTGCCAGCTATGGGGGAACAGCATCCTACTACGAGCAGTACTTC.

The genes are TRBV10-1 and TRBJ2-3; TRBD2 matches 8 bases. This CDR3 region has 14 residues. Germline V gene sequence: CDR1 WNHNN, CDR2 SYGVQD (reference sequence). The V gene end was trimmed by 4 bases and the J gene end by 3 bases; junction bases not matched to a gene: 3. The CDR3 DNA reads TGCGCCAGCAGTGGACTAGCGAGTACAGATACGCAGTATTTT. This gives the protein CASSGLASTDTQYF.

This clone was observed a single time. The rearrangement joins TRBV9 to TRBJ2-2; possible D gene TRBD2, 6 bases. The CDR3 contains 14 residues. V dropped 4 bases and J dropped 2 bases, with 9 bases sitting between them. Per the germline V gene, CDR1 is SGDLS and CDR2 is YYNGEE. The CDR3 nucleotides read TGTGCCAGCAGCCTCGGACTAAACACCGGGGAGCTGTTTTTT. Its protein product is CASSLGLNTGELFF.

This chain uses TRBV7-2 with TRBJ2-7, with TRBD1 as a possible D gene (5 bases). CDR3 size: 13 residues. Germline values: CDR1 SGHTA, CDR2 FQGNSA. The V and J ends lost 5 bases and 3 bases respectively, with 11 bases between them. CDR3 sequence reads: CASSPGRYYEQYF. CDR3 DNA: TGTGCCAGCAGCCCAGGGCGGTACTACGAGCAGTACTTC.

The chain joins TRBV6-1 to TRBJ1-1, with 7 bases that match TRBD1. CDR3 length equals 14 residues. Germline V gene sequence: CDR1 MNHNS, CDR2 SASEGT. The junction had 6 bases not matched to a gene; V was cut back by 4 bases and J by 4 bases. CDR3 nucleotide sequence: TGTGCCAGCAGTGCCGACAGGGAGGGCACTGAAGCTTTCTTT. Residues: CASSADREGTEAFF.